Shown below are 22 T cell receptor beta chains from a single sample sequenced in a study of T cells in Graves' hyperthyroidism and ophthalmopathy. The CDR3 regions of TCR beta were amplified from RNA transcripts. With the HTBI primer set, the TCR CDR3 went through a first round of RT-PCR. Using its own MiXCR run on the multiplex PCR reads, TCRdb lists one record per CDR3 protein. The repertoire includes fewer than 900,000 distinct CDR3 sequences, 18% of them detected once, and over 15% sits in the top ten. Sample: blood. These receptors came from a woman in her forties or fifties with Graves' hyperthyroidism that later progressed to Graves' ophthalmopathy.

In its sample, this clonotype was seen many times. This chain connects TRBV3-1 to TRBJ2-7, with D hard to call. Germline V CDR1 and CDR2: LGHDT, YNNKEL (reference sequence). This CDR3 comprises 13 residues. Trimming pared 0 bases from V and 3 bases from J, leaving 6 bases between. The CDR3, as DNA: TGTGCCAGCAGCCAAGATCGGAACTACGAGCAGTACTTC. Protein: CASSQDRNYEQYF.

This clonotype was found a few times. The V call is TRBV7-9, the J call TRBJ2-5, with a weak D call TRBD1 (5 bases). There are 16 residues in the CDR3. Trimming shortened V by 0 bases and J by 1 base, and 12 bases separated the two germline ends. The germline V gene encodes CDR1 SEHNR and CDR2 FQNEAQ (reference sequence). CDR3 amino acids: CASSLAVSTVQETQYF. CDR3 coding DNA: TGTGCCAGCAGCTTAGCGGTTTCGACAGTCCAAGAGACCCAGTACTTC. The variable domain in full, with the rest retrieved from reference TRBV7-9 and TRBJ2-5, is DTGVSQNPRHKITKRGQNVTFRCDPISEHNRLYWYRQTLGQGPEFLTYFQNEAQLEKSRLLSDRFSAERPKGSFSTLEIQRTEQGDSAMYLCASSLAVSTVQETQYFGPGTRLLVL.

The chain's CDR3 is CASSEADWGLAGAETQYF. CDR3 bases: TGTGCCAGCAGTGAAGCGGACTGGGGACTCGCCGGGGCAGAGACCCAGTACTTC. The chain uses TRBV6-1 and TRBJ2-5; TRBD2 is a possible D gene (6 bases). The V and J ends lost 0 bases and 4 bases respectively, with 21 bases between them. Germline lookup yields CDR1 MNHNS and CDR2 SASEGT. This CDR3 is 18 amino acids long.

The gene calls are TRBV27 and TRBJ2-2; D not resolved. V gave up 6 bases and J gave up 4 bases, with 3 bases separating them. The germline CDR1 and CDR2 sequences are MNHEY and SMNVEV (reference sequence). There are 11 residues in the CDR3. In nucleotides, the CDR3 is TGTGCCAGCAGACCCACCGGGGAGCTGTTTTTT. It is translated as CASRPTGELFF.

This clonotype was counted many times. The V gene is TRBV5-1, the J gene TRBJ1-2; TRBD1 matches at 9 bases. Trimming cost V 0 bases and J 7 bases; bases outside gene matches: 4. Per germline, CDR1 SGHRS and CDR2 YFSETQ. The CDR3 has 14 amino acids. CDR3 sequence reads: CASSLGGQGSGYTF. CDR3 in DNA: TGCGCCAGCAGCTTGGGAGGACAGGGGTCTGGCTACACCTTC.

Many counts were recorded for this clonotype. The chain links TRBV3-1 to TRBJ2-7; D is uncertain. The V gene lost 3 bases and the J gene lost 2 bases, with 8 bases spanning the gap. CDR3 length equals 13 residues. CDR1 LGHDT and CDR2 YNNKEL come from the germline V gene (reference sequence). For the CDR3, the DNA is TGTGCCAGCAGCCAGTTCACTCCCTACGAGCAGTACTTC. Amino acid sequence: CASSQFTPYEQYF.

DNA for the CDR3: TGCGCCAGCAGCCAAGATCAGGACTCATATGGGGCTAACTATGGCTACACCTTC. It translates to CASSQDQDSYGANYGYTF. This chain links TRBV4-1 with TRBJ1-2; no clear D gene. From germline, CDR1 is MGHRA and CDR2 YSYEKL. The V end was cut by 0 bases, the J end by 0 bases, with 17 bases between. This CDR3 spans 18 amino acids.

This chain uses TRBV20-1 with TRBJ2-7; 7 bases align to TRBD1. The V and J ends lost 5 bases and 2 bases, in that order; junction bases with no gene match: 0. Germline CDR1 reads DFQATT; CDR2 reads SNEGSKA (reference sequence). This CDR3 region has 11 residues. The DNA for the CDR3 is TGCAGTGCTGGACAGGCCTACGAGCAGTACTTC. It encodes CSAGQAYEQYF.

In the case of this clonotype: A much larger clone sits a single nucleotide away, making a read error possible. This chain uses TRBV20-1 with TRBJ1-1; D not resolved. Per germline, CDR1 DFQATT and CDR2 SNEGSKA (reference sequence). The CDR3 has 14 residues. The ends were cut back, 5 bases at V and 4 bases at J, with 17 bases in the middle. The CDR3 DNA sequence: TGCAGTGCTCCTCGGCCCCCCGGGGTCACTGAAGCTTTCTTT. It encodes CSAPRPPGVTEAFF.

The rearrangement links TRBV10-2 to TRBJ1-2, with D possibly matching TRBD1 (5 bases). V dropped 3 bases and J dropped 7 bases, with 6 bases sitting between them. The CDR3 totals 11 residues. CDR1 is WSHSY, CDR2 SAAADI, per germline. The CDR3 DNA reads as TGCGCCAGCAGTGATAGGGGTGGCTACACCTTC. As protein: CASSDRGGYTF.

The CDR3 coding sequence is TGTGCCACCAGCAGAGGTGGGGTATCAATTAAGTGGGCCAACGTCCTGACTTTC. This sequence encodes CATSRGGVSIKWANVLTF. V gene TRBV15 combines with J gene TRBJ2-6; D gene uncertain. The CDR3 is made up of 18 amino acids. The germline V gene encodes CDR1 LNHNV and CDR2 YYDKDF (reference sequence). Trimming stripped 1 base from V and 5 bases from J, with 18 bases between.

The table lists this clonotype with many counts. The J gene is TRBJ2-5, the V gene TRBV5-6; D may be TRBD1 or TRBD2 (5 bases each). With 5 bases removed from V and 2 bases from J, the gap between germline ends came to 10 bases. CDR1 is SGHDT, CDR2 YYEEEE, per germline. The CDR3 contains 13 residues. The CDR3 loop reads CASRSWGQETQYF. CDR3 sequence (DNA): TGTGCCAGCAGAAGTTGGGGGCAAGAGACCCAGTACTTC.

The chain joins TRBV2 to TRBJ2-7, with 9 bases aligning to TRBD1. CDR1 and CDR2 from the germline V gene are SNHLY and FYNNEI. The CDR3 contains 13 residues. Losses at the gene ends were 7 bases for V and 5 bases for J; bases not matched to a gene: 6. The CDR3 coding sequence is TGTGCCAGCACCCCTAACAGGGGGCACGAGCAGTACTTC. The encoded protein is CASTPNRGHEQYF.

This clonotype was picked up many times. The V gene is TRBV6-1, the J gene TRBJ1-5, with D unresolved. CDR1 and CDR2 (germline): MNHNS, SASEGT. With 6 bases removed from V and 3 bases from J, the gap between germline ends came to 6 bases. The CDR3 is 12 amino acids. The CDR3 region is CASSGSNQPQHF. The CDR3 region has the DNA TGTGCCAGCAGCGGGTCCAATCAGCCCCAGCATTTT.

This clonotype was seen many times. This chain joins TRBV10-3 and TRBJ2-5; 13 bases align to TRBD2. V trimming: 11 bases; J trimming: 4 bases; junction bases outside the gene matches: 10. Germline values: CDR1 ENHRY, CDR2 SYGVKD. This CDR3 comprises 15 residues. This CDR3 is CAGTSGAPRGETQYF. CDR3 bases: TGTGCCGGGACTAGCGGGGCCCCAAGGGGAGAGACCCAGTACTTC.

This clonotype was observed at least ten times. The CDR3 DNA sequence: TGCGCCAGCAGCTTAACGGTGGGGAACGAGCAGTACTTC. Amino acid sequence: CASSLTVGNEQYF. This chain connects TRBV5-1 to TRBJ2-7; no reliable D call. The V end was cut by 2 bases, the J end by 5 bases, with 11 bases between. Germline loops: CDR1 SGHRS, CDR2 YFSETQ. This CDR3 comprises 13 residues.

The chain is built from TRBV10-3 and TRBJ1-3; D might be TRBD1 (6 bases). V was trimmed by 5 bases and J by 4 bases, leaving 18 bases between them. The CDR3 consists of 16 residues. CDR1 and CDR2 (germline): ENHRY, SYGVKD. The CDR3 region is CAISWGPSGEGNTIYF. The CDR3 region has the DNA TGTGCCATCAGTTGGGGACCTTCAGGGGAAGGAAACACCATATATTTT.

This clonotype turned up a few times. This sequence joins TRBV7-9 and TRBJ2-2, with no clear D. Per the germline V gene, CDR1 is SEHNR and CDR2 is FQNEAQ (reference sequence). The CDR3 runs 13 residues. Trimming cost V 1 base and J 4 bases, with 4 bases left between them. CDR3 residues: CASSLELTGELFF. As DNA, the CDR3 is TGTGCCAGCAGCTTAGAACTCACCGGGGAGCTGTTTTTT.

The V and J genes are TRBV20-1 and TRBJ2-3; 11 bases match TRBD2. The J segment lost 7 bases and the V segment lost 0 bases, leaving 12 bases of the junction unmatched. The CDR3 runs to 17 residues. Germline V gene lookup returns CDR1 DFQATT and CDR2 SNEGSKA (reference sequence). The CDR3: CSARDRGVSGGAYTQYF. The CDR3 nucleotides read TGCAGTGCTAGAGATCGAGGGGTTAGCGGGGGGGCGTATACGCAGTATTTT.

This clonotype was seen ten or more times. J is TRBJ2-7 and V is TRBV27; TRBD2 matches at 16 bases. Germline CDR1 MNHEY, CDR2 SMNVEV (reference sequence). Unmatched junction bases numbered 7, after V lost 5 bases and J lost 0 bases. The CDR3 totals 18 residues. The CDR3 spells CASSHKGLAGGSSYEQYF. CDR3 bases: TGTGCCAGCAGTCACAAGGGACTAGCGGGGGGGAGCTCCTACGAGCAGTACTTC.

The rearrangement links TRBV18 to TRBJ1-6; 7 nucleotides align to TRBD1. The CDR3 is made up of 16 amino acids. V lost 5 bases and J lost 8; bases outside the gene matches: 12. Germline loops: CDR1 KGHSH, CDR2 LQKENI. In nucleotides, the CDR3 is TGTGCCAGCTCAAGAGGACAGGCGGGGTCTGATTCACCCCTCCACTTT. Amino acid sequence: CASSRGQAGSDSPLHF.

This clonotype showed up just a few times. A much larger clone lies a single base off, so this may be a read error. The CDR3 does not close with the conserved phenylalanine or tryptophan, likely indicating a read error. The chain has TRBV11-3 and TRBJ1-1; D ambiguous. The CDR3 runs to 15 residues. V was clipped by 5 bases and J by 3 bases, with 16 bases between them. CDR1 SGHNT and CDR2 YENEEA come from the germline V gene. The CDR3: CASSRWRRLDTEAFL. CDR3 DNA: TGTGCCAGCAGCCGGTGGCGCCGGTTGGACACTGAAGCTTTCCTT.